This passage covers 17 T cell receptor beta chains from one sample sequenced in a study of identical twins. From the 5' RACE reads, TCRdb called clonotypes with MiXCR, one entry per CDR3 protein. Of 550,000 to 700,000 distinct CDR3 sequences listed, 9.6% are singletons. These sequences were also reported in another study, on yellow fever vaccine responses in identical twins.

Material: PBMCs. These receptors came from a woman in her late teens or twenties in good health.

This clonotype was seen repeatedly, ten times or more. The CDR3 sequence: CSAASAGPDTQYF. As DNA, the CDR3 is TGCAGTGCGGCTTCCGCGGGGCCAGATACGCAGTATTTT. J is TRBJ2-3 and V is TRBV29-1; perhaps TRBD2 as D (6 bases). There are 13 residues in the CDR3. Germline CDR1 and CDR2: SQVTM and ANQGSEA.

The table lists this clonotype with a few counts. This chain links TRBV12-3 or TRBV12-4 with TRBJ1-3, with D possibly being TRBD1 (6 bases). The CDR3 extends over 14 amino acids. The V and J ends lost 6 bases and 0 bases respectively, with 9 bases between them. The CDR3 DNA is TGTGCCAGCAGGCAGGACAGCTCTGGAAACACCATATATTTT. As protein: CASRQDSSGNTIYF.

This clonotype was recorded many times. The chain couples TRBV12-3 or TRBV12-4 to TRBJ1-1; 7 positions match TRBD1. The CDR3 sequence is 16 residues long. V lost 3 bases and J lost 4; bases outside the gene matches: 11. CDR3 protein: CASSFSRGVVGTEAFF. The CDR3 region has the DNA TGTGCCAGCAGTTTCTCCAGGGGGGTAGTGGGCACTGAAGCTTTCTTT.

This sequence joins TRBV10-1 and TRBJ1-1; tentative D call: TRBD1 (6 bases). CDR1 and CDR2 from the germline V gene are WNHNN and SYGVQD (reference sequence). The CDR3 has 14 residues. V lost 3 bases and J lost 1, with 9 bases in between. The DNA of the CDR3 is TGCGCCAGCAGTGAACCGGGGGCGAACACTGAAGCTTTCTTT. Protein sequence: CASSEPGANTEAFF.

This clonotype was observed a handful of times. J is TRBJ2-5 and V is TRBV18; D perhaps matches TRBD2 (5 bases). Germline lookup yields CDR1 KGHSH and CDR2 LQKENI. The CDR3 is made up of 14 amino acids. V was clipped by 1 base and J by 5 bases, with 11 bases between them. CDR3 in amino acids: CASSPRPGEETQYF. The CDR3 coding sequence is TGTGCCAGCTCACCACGGCCCGGGGAGGAGACCCAGTACTTC.

This clonotype came up many times. The chain combines TRBV12-3 or TRBV12-4 with TRBJ1-5; D call uncertain. The CDR3 runs to 14 residues. V was pared by 2 bases and J by 0 bases, with 5 bases between. This CDR3 reads CASSLRDSNQPQHF. The CDR3 nucleotides are TGTGCCAGCAGTTTAAGGGATAGCAATCAGCCCCAGCATTTT.

This clonotype was counted only a few times. The V call is TRBV6-2 or TRBV6-3, the J call TRBJ2-7, with a tentative D call TRBD1 (6 bases). CDR1 and CDR2 from the germline V gene are MNHEY and SVGEGT. The CDR3 is 16 residues long. The germline V and J ends were trimmed by 6 bases and 3 bases, with 21 bases remaining between them. CDR3 nucleotides: TGTGCCAGCAGCAACCGAAACCCGGGACATGACTACGAGCAGTACTTC. Amino acid sequence: CASSNRNPGHDYEQYF.

The J gene is TRBJ2-3, the V gene TRBV9; 7 bases agree with TRBD1. The V gene's germline CDR1 is SGDLS and CDR2 YYNGEE. With 0 bases clipped from V and 6 bases from J, the junction kept 7 bases outside the gene matches. The CDR3 totals 15 residues. The CDR3 nucleotides read TGTGCCAGCAGCGTAGCTGAGGGGGCAGTGGATACGCAGTATTTT. This codes for CASSVAEGAVDTQYF.

This clonotype was seen repeatedly, ten times or more. The rearrangement uses TRBV3-1 and TRBJ2-5; TRBD1 is a possible D gene (5 bases). Germline values: CDR1 LGHDT, CDR2 YNNKEL (reference sequence). The V end lost 2 bases, the J end lost 5 bases, and 9 bases lay between the germline ends. The CDR3 contains 13 residues. The DNA for the CDR3 is TGTGCCAGCAGCCAAACAGGATCGGAGACCCAGTACTTC. This encodes CASSQTGSETQYF.

This clonotype has only a few counts. The V gene is TRBV11-2, the J gene TRBJ2-5, with 10 bases identical to TRBD2. The V segment lost 6 bases and the J segment 9 bases; nucleotides outside the gene matches: 13. Germline assignment: CDR1 SGHAT and CDR2 FQNNGV. This CDR3 is built from 15 residues. CDR3 amino acids: CASRSGLAVRGAQYF. CDR3 DNA sequence: TGTGCCAGCAGATCAGGACTAGCGGTGAGGGGAGCCCAGTACTTC. Complete variable domain (other parts from reference TRBV11-2 and TRBJ2-5): EAGVAQSPRYKIIEKRQSVAFWCNPISGHATLYWYQQILGQGPKLLIQFQNNGVVDDSQLPKDRFSAERLKGVDSTLKIQPAKLEDSAVYLCASRSGLAVRGAQYFGPGTRLLVL.

This clonotype was counted between two and nine times. V and J are TRBV20-1 and TRBJ1-6; 9 bases fit TRBD1. CDR3 length: 14 amino acids. V lost 6 bases to trimming and J lost 7 bases; unmatched junction nucleotides: 7. Germline-derived CDR1 and CDR2 are DFQATT and SNEGSKA (reference sequence). The CDR3 spells CSANPGQGNSPLHF. CDR3 nucleotides: TGCAGTGCCAATCCAGGACAGGGGAATTCACCCCTCCACTTT.

Ten or more counts support this clonotype. V gene TRBV5-1 combines with J gene TRBJ2-7; D possibly uses TRBD1 or TRBD2 (5 bases each). The CDR3 has 15 amino acids. With 2 bases removed from V and 5 bases from J, the gap between germline ends came to 17 bases. CDR1 SGHRS and CDR2 YFSETQ come from the germline V gene. The CDR3 loop is CASSFGTQPKNEQYF. The CDR3 DNA sequence: TGCGCCAGCAGCTTTGGGACCCAACCGAAAAACGAGCAGTACTTC.

This clonotype has a handful of counts. The chain uses TRBV10-3 and TRBJ2-7; 10 bases line up with TRBD2. This CDR3 contains 16 residues. Per the germline V gene, CDR1 is ENHRY and CDR2 is SYGVKD. The V segment lost 3 bases and the J segment 3 bases; nucleotides outside the gene matches: 8. The chain's CDR3 is CAISDSFASGSYEQYF. The CDR3 DNA reads as TGTGCCATCAGTGACTCGTTCGCTAGCGGGAGCTACGAGCAGTACTTC.

This clonotype was recorded many times. The chain uses TRBV6-2 or TRBV6-3 and TRBJ2-1; 14 nucleotides line up with TRBD2. The CDR3 extends over 15 amino acids. Germline V CDR1 and CDR2: MNHEY, SVGEGT. Trimming took 7 bases from V and 7 from J; bases not matched to a gene: 6. Here the CDR3 reads CASTPGLAGVNEQFF. In nucleotides, the CDR3 is TGTGCCAGCACTCCGGGACTAGCGGGAGTGAATGAGCAGTTCTTC.

The chain carries TRBV10-3 and TRBJ2-1; the D call may be TRBD1 or TRBD2 (6 bases each). The CDR3 spans 15 residues. The germline V gene encodes CDR1 ENHRY and CDR2 SYGVKD. V was trimmed by 7 bases and J by 6 bases, leaving 19 bases between them. The CDR3 bases are TGTGCCATCACGGGGGCGCGGGATAGCCGCAATGAGCAGTTCTTC. This sequence encodes CAITGARDSRNEQFF.

This clonotype appeared many times. The chain links TRBV11-2 to TRBJ1-2, with D possibly matching TRBD1 (5 bases). The CDR3 consists of 15 residues. Germline-derived CDR1 and CDR2 are SGHAT and FQNNGV. V was trimmed by 2 bases and J by 14 bases, leaving 24 bases between them. The DNA for the CDR3 is TGTGCCAGCAGCTTAACGGGGGGATCGAGGGGATGGTCGACCTTC. Its translation: CASSLTGGSRGWSTF.

In its sample, this clonotype was seen a few times. The chain carries TRBV28 and TRBJ1-5; D ambiguous. This CDR3 is 15 amino acids long. Trimming stripped 7 bases from V and 1 base from J, with 14 bases between. From germline, CDR1 is MDHEN and CDR2 SYDVKM. This chain's CDR3 is CASTLGSGSNQPQHF. The CDR3 region has the DNA TGTGCCAGCACCCTAGGGAGCGGCAGCAATCAGCCCCAGCATTTT.